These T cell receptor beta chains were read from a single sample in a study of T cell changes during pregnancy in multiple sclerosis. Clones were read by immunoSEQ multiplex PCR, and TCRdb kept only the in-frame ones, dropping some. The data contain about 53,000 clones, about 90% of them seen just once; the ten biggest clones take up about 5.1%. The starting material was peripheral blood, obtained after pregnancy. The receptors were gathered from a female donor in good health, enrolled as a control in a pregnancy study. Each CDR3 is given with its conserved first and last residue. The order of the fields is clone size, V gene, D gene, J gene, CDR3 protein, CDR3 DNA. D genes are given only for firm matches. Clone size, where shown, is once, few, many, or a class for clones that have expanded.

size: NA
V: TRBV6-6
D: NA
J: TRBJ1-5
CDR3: CASRQVDQPQHF
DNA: TGTGCCAGCCGACAGGTGGATCAGCCCCAGCATTTT

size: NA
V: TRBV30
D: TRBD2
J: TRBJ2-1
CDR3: CAWSVYREGLSNEQFF
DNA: TGTGCCTGGAGTGTATACCGGGAGGGCCTAAGCAATGAGCAGTTCTTC

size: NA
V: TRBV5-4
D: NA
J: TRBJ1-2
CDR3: CASSPVGASLNYGYTF
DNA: TGTGCCAGCAGCCCGGTGGGGGCCTCTTTAAACTATGGCTACACCTTC

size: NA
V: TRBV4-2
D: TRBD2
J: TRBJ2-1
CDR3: CASSSGLAGNEQFF
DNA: TGTGCCAGCAGCAGCGGACTAGCGGGCAATGAGCAGTTCTTC

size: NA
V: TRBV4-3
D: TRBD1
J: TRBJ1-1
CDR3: CASSQDPGQVNTEAFF
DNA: TGCGCCAGCAGCCAAGATCCGGGACAGGTGAACACTGAAGCTTTCTTT

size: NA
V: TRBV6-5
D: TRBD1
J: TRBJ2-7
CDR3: CASSYSQGGGRYEQYF
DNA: TGTGCCAGCAGTTACTCGCAAGGGGGCGGTCGCTACGAGCAGTACTTC

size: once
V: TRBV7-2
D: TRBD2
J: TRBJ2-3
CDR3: CASSLSGGARTDTQYF
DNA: TGTGCCAGCAGCTTAAGCGGGGGGGCCCGCACAGATACGCAGTATTTT

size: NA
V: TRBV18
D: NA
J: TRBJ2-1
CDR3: CASQTNYNEQFF
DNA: TGTGCCAGTCAGACAAATTACAATGAGCAGTTCTTC

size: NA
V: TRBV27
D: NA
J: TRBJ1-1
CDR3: CASSFRGLGTEAFF
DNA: TGTGCCAGCAGTTTCCGGGGGTTGGGGACTGAAGCTTTCTTT

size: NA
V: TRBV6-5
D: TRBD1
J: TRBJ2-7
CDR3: CASSRRTGYLHEQYF
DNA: TGTGCCAGCAGTCGCCGGACAGGTTATCTCCACGAGCAGTACTTC

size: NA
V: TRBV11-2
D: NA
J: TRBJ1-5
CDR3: CASSSQGSNQPQHF
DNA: TGTGCCAGCAGCTCACAGGGTAGCAATCAGCCCCAGCATTTT

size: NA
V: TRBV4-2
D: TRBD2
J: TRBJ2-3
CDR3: CASSQGGGRPGTSGSTDTQYF
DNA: TGTGCCAGCAGCCAAGGGGGGGGGCGTCCCGGGACTAGCGGAAGCACAGATACGCAGTATTTT

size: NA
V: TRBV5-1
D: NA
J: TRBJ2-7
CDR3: CASSPDGWSTYEQYF
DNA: TGCGCCAGCAGCCCGGATGGGTGGAGCACCTACGAGCAGTACTTC

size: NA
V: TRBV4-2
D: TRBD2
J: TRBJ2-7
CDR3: CASSQVAGRPHEQYF
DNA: TGTGCCAGCAGCCAAGTAGCGGGACGGCCCCACGAGCAGTACTTC

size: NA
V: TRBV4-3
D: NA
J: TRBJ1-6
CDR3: CASSQDLGAGNSPLHF
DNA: TGCGCCAGCAGCCAAGATTTAGGCGCGGGAAATTCACCCCTCCACTTT

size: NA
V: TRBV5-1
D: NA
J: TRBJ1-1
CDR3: CASSLPGTEAFF
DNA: TGCGCCAGCAGCTTACCAGGGACTGAAGCTTTCTTT

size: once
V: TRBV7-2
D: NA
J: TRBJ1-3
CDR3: CASSLSLYFSGNTIYF
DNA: TGTGCCAGCAGCCTCTCGTTATACTTCTCTGGAAACACCATATATTTT

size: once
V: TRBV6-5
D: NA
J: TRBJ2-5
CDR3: CASSYRTVLQETQYF
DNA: TGTGCCAGCAGTTATCGGACAGTCCTTCAAGAGACCCAGTACTTC

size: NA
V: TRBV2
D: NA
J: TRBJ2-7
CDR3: CASSTRVYYEQYF
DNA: TGTGCCAGCAGTACCAGGGTTTACTACGAGCAGTACTTC

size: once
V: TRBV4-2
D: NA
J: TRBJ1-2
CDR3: CASSQEGRLSNYGYTF
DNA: TGTGCCAGCAGCCAAGAAGGCAGGCTTTCGAACTATGGCTACACCTTC

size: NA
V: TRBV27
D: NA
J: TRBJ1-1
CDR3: CASSLVGRASLNTEAFF
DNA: TGTGCCAGCAGTTTAGTGGGCAGGGCAAGTTTGAACACTGAAGCTTTCTTT

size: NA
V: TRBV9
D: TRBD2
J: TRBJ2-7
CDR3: CASSLGLADYEQYF
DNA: TGTGCCAGCAGCCTCGGACTAGCGGACTACGAGCAGTACTTC

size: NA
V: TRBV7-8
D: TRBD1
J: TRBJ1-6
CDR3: CASSPPGQGIGSPLHF
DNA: TGTGCCAGCAGCCCTCCGGGACAGGGGATTGGATCACCCCTCCACTTT

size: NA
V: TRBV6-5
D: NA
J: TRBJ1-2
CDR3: CASSYNSGGYTF
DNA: TGTGCCAGCAGTTACAACAGTGGTGGCTACACCTTC

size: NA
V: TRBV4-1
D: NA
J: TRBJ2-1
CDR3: CASSQDGFREQFF
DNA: TGCGCCAGCAGCCAAGATGGGTTCAGGGAGCAGTTCTTC

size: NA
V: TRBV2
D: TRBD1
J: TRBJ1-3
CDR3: CASRDRVAGNTIYF
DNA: TGTGCCAGCAGAGACAGGGTCGCTGGAAACACCATATATTTT

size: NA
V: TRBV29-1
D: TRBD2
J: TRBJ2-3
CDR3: CSVAGQRGDTDTQYF
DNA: TGCAGCGTTGCTGGGCAGCGGGGGGACACAGATACGCAGTATTTT

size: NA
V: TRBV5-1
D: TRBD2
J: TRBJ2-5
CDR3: CASSREGRQETQYF
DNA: TGCGCCAGCAGCCGGGAGGGACGGCAAGAGACCCAGTACTTC

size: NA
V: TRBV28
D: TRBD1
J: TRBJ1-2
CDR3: CASSIQGAQGGYTF
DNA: TGTGCCAGCAGTATCCAGGGGGCGCAGGGTGGCTACACCTTC

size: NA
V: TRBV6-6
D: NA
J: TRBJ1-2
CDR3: CASSYSGGESGYTF
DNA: TGTGCCAGCAGTTACTCGGGCGGGGAGTCTGGCTACACCTTC

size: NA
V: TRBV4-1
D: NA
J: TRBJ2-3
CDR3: CASSPHWTDTQYF
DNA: TGCGCCAGCAGCCCTCACTGGACAGATACGCAGTATTTT

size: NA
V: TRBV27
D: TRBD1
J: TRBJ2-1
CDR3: CASSWTGAPLGNEQFF
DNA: TGTGCCAGCAGCTGGACAGGGGCGCCGTTGGGCAATGAGCAGTTCTTC